This T cell receptor beta chain was captured in a study of T cells in Graves' hyperthyroidism and ophthalmopathy. Disease lasting under 3 months, a NOSPECS grade of at least 4, and a Clinical Activity Score of at least 3 were features of the ophthalmopathy patients. Investigators excluded patients with uncontrolled infection, other autoimmune disease, pregnancy or lactation. The source of the PBMCs was around 10 ml of fresh peripheral blood. RNA transcripts provided the source from which TCR beta CDR3 regions were amplified. Researchers ran a first-round RT-PCR on the TCR CDR3 using the HTBI primer set. TCRdb independently ran MiXCR on the multiplex PCR reads; one entry per CDR3 protein. The sample shows roughly 500,000 distinct CDR3 sequences, about 15% of them seen only once. There are 14 residues in the CDR3. The germline V gene has CDR1 ENHRY and CDR2 SYGVKD. Trimming pared 4 bases from V and 5 bases from J, leaving 15 bases between.

This receptor was obtained from a young woman with Graves' ophthalmopathy. Sequenced input: blood. The genes are TRBV10-3 and TRBJ2-7; D may be TRBD1 (5 bases). This CDR3 reads CAISVGAILDEQYF. In nucleotides, the CDR3 is TGTGCCATCAGTGTAGGGGCTATTTTGGACGAGCAGTACTTC.